The 13 T cell receptor beta chains listed next were all sequenced from one sample in a study of molecular identifiers for immune sequencing clone quantification. TCRdb processed the PCR reads anew with MiXCR; each CDR3 protein has one entry. This sample has approximately 670,000 distinct CDR3 sequences, with about 20% found just once. Sequenced material: naive CD8+ T cells from blood, with Jurkat cell RNA spiked in. Regarding subset: FACS-sorted CD8+CD4-CCR7+CD45RA+ naive T cells. These receptors all stem from a human donor in good health. Some libraries in this study had Jurkat cell RNA spiked in.

This clonotype was detected only a few times. The chain has TRBV3-1 and TRBJ2-1, with 11 positions matching TRBD1. Germline CDR1 LGHDT, CDR2 YNNKEL (reference sequence). The CDR3 has 16 residues. J was trimmed by 4 bases and V by 0 bases; bases with no gene match: 2. CDR3 residues: CASSQERDRGYNEQFF. CDR3 in DNA: TGTGCCAGCAGCCAAGAGAGGGACAGGGGGTACAATGAGCAGTTCTTC.

In its sample, this clonotype was seen many times. The chain has TRBV5-1 and TRBJ2-7; tentative D call: TRBD1 (6 bases). Germline V gene data show CDR1 as SGHRS and CDR2 as YFSETQ. V lost 2 bases to trimming and J lost 3 bases, with 18 bases between them. This CDR3 comprises 16 residues. CDR3 sequence reads: CASSFNTGYAVYEQYF. For the CDR3, the DNA is TGCGCCAGCAGCTTCAATACAGGGTATGCCGTCTACGAGCAGTACTTC.

There are many counts of this clonotype. The rearrangement uses TRBV12-3 or TRBV12-4 and TRBJ2-3; D might be TRBD2 (5 bases). CDR3 length: 11 amino acids. The V end lost 3 bases, the J end lost 12 bases, and 10 bases lay between the germline ends. The CDR3 sequence: CASSFTEDQYF. The DNA of the CDR3 is TGTGCCAGCAGTTTCACGGAGGACCAGTATTTT.

Regarding this clonotype: This may stem from a read error, because a much larger clone lies one nucleotide away. The chain links TRBV6-2 or TRBV6-3 to TRBJ1-1; no clear D gene. CDR3 length: 13 amino acids. In germline, CDR1 is MNHEY, CDR2 SVGEGT. CDR3: CASSETRNTGAFF. Here the CDR3 DNA reads TGTGCCAGCAGTGAGACCCGGAACACTGGAGCTTTCTTT.

V and J are TRBV3-1 and TRBJ2-7; 7 positions match TRBD2. V shed 3 bases, J shed 1 base, and the junction held 3 bases outside the gene matches. Germline loops: CDR1 LGHDT, CDR2 YNNKEL (reference sequence). The CDR3 is 14 amino acids. The CDR3 DNA sequence: TGTGCCAGCAGCCATAAGCGGGGATCCTACGAGCAGTACTTC. This codes for CASSHKRGSYEQYF.

The rearrangement links TRBV12-5 to TRBJ2-5; D is unresolved. Per the germline V gene, CDR1 is LGHNT and CDR2 is FRNRAP. The CDR3 runs 13 residues. V dropped 0 bases and J dropped 5 bases, with 7 bases sitting between them. The CDR3 region is CASGLVHWETQYF. The CDR3 nucleotides are TGTGCTAGTGGTTTGGTACACTGGGAGACCCAGTACTTC. Full variable domain (missing parts from reference TRBV12-5 and TRBJ2-5): DARVTQTPRHKVTEMGQEVTMRCQPILGHNTVFWYRQTMMQGLELLAYFRNRAPLDDSGMPKDRFSAEMPDATLATLKIQPSEPRDSAVYFCASGLVHWETQYFGPGTRLLVL.

This clonotype was counted at least ten times. The V and J genes are TRBV7-2 and TRBJ1-5; the D is unclear. The CDR3 is 18 amino acids. V was pared by 3 bases and J by 0 bases, with 18 bases between. Germline lookup yields CDR1 SGHTA and CDR2 FQGNSA. The CDR3, as DNA: TGTGCCAGCAGCTTGGCGGAAAACAGCGTGTATAGCAATCAGCCCCAGCATTTT. This codes for CASSLAENSVYSNQPQHF. The complete variable domain, with remaining parts taken from reference TRBV7-2 and TRBJ1-5, reads GAGVSQSPSNKVTEKGKDVELRCDPISGHTALYWYRQSLGQGLEFLIYFQGNSAPDKSGLPSDRFSAERTGGSVSTLTIQRTQQEDSAVYLCASSLAENSVYSNQPQHFGDGTRLSIL.

This clonotype was seen ten or more times. The V call is TRBV7-9, the J call TRBJ2-6; 13 positions agree with TRBD2. Unmatched junction bases numbered 9, after V lost 4 bases and J lost 3 bases. CDR3 size: 19 residues. CDR1 is SEHNR and CDR2 is FQNEAQ in the germline V gene (reference sequence). This CDR3 is CASSSTRTSGRLGANVLTF. DNA for the CDR3: TGTGCCAGCAGCTCCACCCGGACTAGCGGGAGACTTGGGGCCAACGTCCTGACTTTC.

This clonotype was picked up a small number of times. A read error may be the cause here, since a much bigger clone is one base away. V gene TRBV12-3 or TRBV12-4 combines with J gene TRBJ2-3; a possible D gene is TRBD2 (6 bases). The CDR3 loop spans 18 amino acids. V lost 5 bases to trimming and J lost 1 base, with 22 bases between them. CDR3: CASSTLANPVEGTDTQYF. The CDR3 DNA follows: TGTGCCAGCAGTACTCTAGCGAACCCCGTGGAGGGCACAGATACGCAGTATTTT.

This clonotype was found many times. J is TRBJ1-2 and V is TRBV2, with D hard to call. Germline CDR1 is SNHLY and CDR2 is FYNNEI. The CDR3 covers 11 residues. The V gene lost 8 bases and the J gene lost 2 bases, with 6 bases spanning the gap. The CDR3 sequence: CASVENYGYTF. CDR3 bases: TGTGCCAGCGTGGAAAACTATGGCTACACCTTC.

Comments on this clonotype: With a much larger clone just one base away, this may be a read error. The CDR3 loop reads CASGEAGPGSMNTEAFF. CDR3 DNA: TGTGCCAGCGGTGAAGCTGGGCCAGGATCCATGAACACTGAAGCTTTCTTT. The chain joins TRBV6-1 to TRBJ1-1; the D is unclear. Germline V gene data show CDR1 as MNHNS and CDR2 as SASEGT. There are 17 residues in the CDR3.

This clonotype was seen at least ten times. V usage is TRBV12-3 or TRBV12-4 and J usage is TRBJ2-3; unclear D gene. Trimming stripped 7 bases from V and 5 bases from J, with 10 bases between. This CDR3 is 12 amino acids long. CDR3 coding DNA: TGTGCCAGCAACGTAAATGGAGATACGCAGTATTTT. The encoded protein is CASNVNGDTQYF.

This clonotype came up many times. The CDR3 DNA sequence: TGTGCCACCTCAGGGGCGGGGGCAAACTATGGCTACACCTTC. This translates into CATSGAGANYGYTF. The gene calls are TRBV15 and TRBJ1-2; D possibly corresponds to TRBD1 (6 bases). The CDR3 length is 14 residues. Germline CDR1 is LNHNV and CDR2 is YYDKDF (reference sequence). The V end lost 8 bases, the J end lost 2 bases, and 15 bases lay between the germline ends.